A selection of T cell receptor beta chains follows, all from one sample in a study of T cells in Graves' hyperthyroidism and ophthalmopathy. TCRdb recomputed calls from the multiplex PCR reads with MiXCR, one row per CDR3 protein. The sample contains 550,000 to 600,000 distinct CDR3 sequences, 15% to 20% of which appear only once. Material: blood. The origin of the receptors is a woman aged 18-29 years with Graves' hyperthyroidism. Each CDR3 is given with its conserved first and last residue. D genes are given only for firm matches. The size entry is marked missing in some rows and otherwise reads once, few, many or a size class.

D | J | size | V | CDR3 | DNA
TRBD1 | TRBJ1-1 | many | TRBV7-2 | CASSRRQGADTEAFF | TGTGCCAGCAGCCGTCGACAGGGGGCCGATACTGAAGCTTTCTTT
. | TRBJ1-5 | many | TRBV11-2 | CASSPRSGNNQPQHF | TGTGCCAGCAGCCCCCGTTCGGGGAACAATCAGCCCCAGCATTTT
TRBD2 | TRBJ2-5 | many | TRBV12-3/TRBV12-4 | CASRLAGGDETQYF | TGTGCCAGCAGGCTAGCGGGAGGAGACGAGACCCAGTACTTC
TRBD2 | TRBJ2-1 | . | TRBV29-1 | CSVQRLAYNNEQFF | TGCAGCGTTCAACGACTAGCGTATAACAATGAGCAGTTCTTC
. | TRBJ2-7 | many | TRBV7-2 | CASSFMDEQYF | TGTGCCAGCAGCTTTATGGACGAGCAGTACTTC
. | TRBJ1-2 | many | TRBV27 | CASSLNGHGYTF | TGTGCCAGCAGTTTAAACGGCCATGGCTACACCTTC
. | TRBJ2-5 | few | TRBV20-1 | CSASFILGETQYF | TGCAGTGCTAGTTTCATCCTTGGGGAGACCCAGTACTTC
. | TRBJ1-1 | . | TRBV19 | CASQVGMNTEAFF | TGTGCCAGCCAAGTAGGGATGAACACTGAAGCTTTCTTT
. | TRBJ2-7 | few | TRBV6-2/TRBV6-3 | CASTSAEPSYEQYF | TGTGCCAGCACATCAGCGGAGCCCTCCTACGAGCAGTACTTC
. | TRBJ2-3 | many | TRBV7-9 | CASSFEETDTQYF | TGTGCCAGCAGCTTCGAAGAGACAGATACGCAGTATTTT
. | TRBJ2-7 | few | TRBV19 | CASTFGGSYEQYF | TGTGCCAGTACCTTCGGCGGATCCTACGAGCAGTACTTC
. | TRBJ2-5 | . | TRBV18 | CASSPWDTSMDLETQYF | TGTGCCAGCTCACCTTGGGATACCTCTATGGATTTAGAGACCCAGTACTTC
. | TRBJ1-6 | . | TRBV6-5 | CASSYGGENNSPLHF | TGTGCCAGCAGTTACGGGGGGGAAAATAATTCACCCCTCCACTTT
. | TRBJ2-3 | . | TRBV9 | CASRAGFGGLTDTQYF | TGTGCCAGCAGAGCGGGGTTCGGGGGCCTCACAGATACGCAGTATTTT
TRBD2 | TRBJ2-7 | few | TRBV5-1 | CASRPGLGIPYEQYF | TGCGCCAGCCGGCCCGGACTAGGGATACCCTACGAGCAGTACTTC
TRBD1 | TRBJ1-1 | many | TRBV20-1 | CSAGQGATEAFF | TGCAGTGCTGGACAGGGGGCCACTGAAGCTTTCTTT
TRBD2 | TRBJ2-7 | once | TRBV7-9 | CASSLAYGLAGAPEQYF | TGTGCCAGCAGCTTAGCCTACGGACTAGCGGGAGCCCCCGAGCAGTACTTC
. | TRBJ1-1 | . | TRBV7-9 | CASSLVNRDEAFF | TGTGCCAGCAGCTTAGTCAACCGCGATGAAGCTTTCTTT
. | TRBJ1-2 | . | TRBV30 | CAWSGQGYTF | TGTGCCTGGAGTGGACAGGGCTACACCTTC
. | TRBJ1-2 | few | TRBV19 | CASSISDNYGYTF | TGTGCCAGTAGTATTTCTGATAACTATGGCTACACCTTC
TRBD2 | TRBJ2-1 | . | TRBV7-3 | CASSLLPGGGSYNEQFF | TGTGCCAGCAGCTTATTACCGGGGGGAGGGTCCTACAATGAGCAGTTCTTC
TRBD1 | TRBJ1-5 | many | TRBV7-2 | CASSLSGGIDQPQHF | TGTGCCAGCAGCTTGTCAGGGGGCATCGATCAGCCCCAGCATTTT
. | TRBJ1-1 | many | TRBV20-1 | CSAPRPQGRGSMNTEAFF | TGCAGTGCTCCGAGACCACAGGGTAGAGGTTCCATGAACACTGAAGCTTTCTTT
. | TRBJ2-2 | few | TRBV19 | CASSIGLNTGELFF | TGTGCCAGTAGTATAGGGCTCAACACCGGGGAGCTGTTTTTT
. | TRBJ2-1 | many | TRBV20-1 | CSAAKPHLGANEQFF | TGCAGTGCTGCGAAACCGCACCTAGGGGCCAATGAGCAGTTCTTC
TRBD2 | TRBJ2-1 | . | TRBV25-1 | CASSEPSGLAVSYNEQFF | TGTGCCAGCAGTGAACCCTCCGGACTAGCGGTCTCCTACAATGAGCAGTTCTTC
. | TRBJ2-3 | many | TRBV7-2 | CASSLYTDTQYF | TGTGCCAGCAGCTTATACACAGATACGCAGTATTTT
. | TRBJ1-4 | few | TRBV19 | CASRRQASGKLFF | TGTGCCAGTAGGAGGCAGGCGTCAGGAAAACTGTTTTTT
TRBD2 | TRBJ2-1 | few | TRBV6-1 | CASSAAGLAGGNEQFF | TGTGCCAGCAGTGCAGCGGGACTAGCGGGAGGCAATGAGCAGTTCTTC
. | TRBJ2-1 | many | TRBV5-1 | CASSLEATYNEQFF | TGCGCCAGCAGCTTGGAGGCGACCTACAATGAGCAGTTCTTC
. | TRBJ2-1 | many | TRBV12-3/TRBV12-4 | CASSSSSLGTGVYNEQFF | TGTGCCAGCAGTTCCTCGAGCTTGGGGACTGGGGTATACAATGAGCAGTTCTTC
. | TRBJ2-3 | . | TRBV6-6 | CASSYSDIDRADTQYF | TGTGCCAGCAGTTACTCTGACATTGACCGGGCAGATACGCAGTATTTT
. | TRBJ1-4 | few | TRBV5-6 | CASSLAGIGEKLFF | TGTGCCAGCAGCTTGGCAGGGATTGGGGAAAAACTGTTTTTT
. | TRBJ2-6 | . | TRBV5-4 | CASSLGNSGANVLTF | TGTGCCAGCAGCTTGGGGAACTCTGGGGCCAACGTCCTGACTTTC
TRBD2 | TRBJ2-7 | few | TRBV20-1 | CSARTGRGVYEQYF | TGCAGTGCTAGGACCGGGCGGGGGGTGTACGAGCAGTACTTC
. | TRBJ2-7 | many | TRBV5-1 | CASSADPGGEQYF | TGCGCCAGCAGCGCGGACCCCGGGGGCGAGCAGTACTTC
. | TRBJ1-4 | many | TRBV28 | CASSGQLNEKLFF | TGTGCCAGCAGTGGACAGTTAAATGAAAAACTGTTTTTT
TRBD1 | TRBJ1-1 | many | TRBV2 | CASSENGQGGTEAFF | TGTGCCAGCAGCGAGAACGGACAGGGGGGCACTGAAGCTTTCTTT
. | TRBJ1-2 | many | TRBV10-3 | CAISEAGLNYGYTF | TGTGCCATCAGTGAGGCAGGGCTTAACTATGGCTACACCTTC
. | TRBJ2-7 | many | TRBV13 | CASSLKGTREQYF | TGTGCCAGCAGCTTAAAGGGGACGAGGGAGCAGTACTTC
. | TRBJ2-5 | . | TRBV28 | CASSSRRNQETQYF | TGTGCCAGCAGTTCCCGCCGAAACCAAGAGACCCAGTACTTC
. | TRBJ2-5 | few | TRBV20-1 | CSASGLKRGPGRQETQYF | TGCAGTGCTAGTGGCTTGAAGCGAGGTCCCGGGCGCCAAGAGACCCAGTACTTC
. | TRBJ2-5 | many | TRBV12-3/TRBV12-4 | CASSIPRVEYQETQYF | TGTGCCAGCAGTATTCCCAGGGTAGAGTACCAAGAGACCCAGTACTTC
TRBD1 | TRBJ1-2 | . | TRBV12-3/TRBV12-4 | CASSRGDRVYGYTF | TGTGCCAGCAGTAGGGGGGACAGGGTCTATGGCTACACCTTC
TRBD2 | TRBJ2-2 | few | TRBV20-1 | CSARASGSLSGELFF | TGCAGTGCTAGAGCTAGCGGGAGTCTCTCCGGGGAGCTGTTTTTT
. | TRBJ1-1 | many | TRBV5-1 | CASKEQAGTEAFF | TGCGCCAGCAAGGAGCAGGCCGGGACTGAAGCTTTCTTT